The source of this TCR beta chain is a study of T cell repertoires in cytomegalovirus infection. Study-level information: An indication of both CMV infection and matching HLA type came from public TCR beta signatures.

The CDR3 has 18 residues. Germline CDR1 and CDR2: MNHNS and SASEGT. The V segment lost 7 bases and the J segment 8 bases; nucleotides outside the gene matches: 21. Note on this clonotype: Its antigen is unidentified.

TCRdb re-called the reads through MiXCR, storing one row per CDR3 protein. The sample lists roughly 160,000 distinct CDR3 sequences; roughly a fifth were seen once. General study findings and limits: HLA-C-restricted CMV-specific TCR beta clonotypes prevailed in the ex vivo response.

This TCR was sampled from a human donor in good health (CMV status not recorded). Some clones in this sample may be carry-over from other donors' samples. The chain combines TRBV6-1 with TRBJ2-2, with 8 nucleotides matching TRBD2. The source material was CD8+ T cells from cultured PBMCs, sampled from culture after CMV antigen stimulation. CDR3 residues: CASTSWRSGDLLAGELFF. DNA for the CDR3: TGTGCCAGCACCTCATGGCGTAGCGGGGACCTATTAGCTGGGGAGCTGTTTTTT.